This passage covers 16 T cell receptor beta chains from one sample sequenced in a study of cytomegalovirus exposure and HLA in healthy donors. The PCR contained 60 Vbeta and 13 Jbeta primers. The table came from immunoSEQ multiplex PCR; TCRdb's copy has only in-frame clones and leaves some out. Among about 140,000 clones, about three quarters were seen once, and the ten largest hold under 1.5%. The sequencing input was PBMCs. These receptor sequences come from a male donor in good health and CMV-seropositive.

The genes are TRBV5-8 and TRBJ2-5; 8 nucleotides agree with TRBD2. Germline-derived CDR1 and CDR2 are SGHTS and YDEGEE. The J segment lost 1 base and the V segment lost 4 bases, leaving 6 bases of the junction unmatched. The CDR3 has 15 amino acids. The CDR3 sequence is CASSKLTSAQETQYF. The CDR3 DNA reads TGTGCCAGCAGCAAGTTGACTAGCGCCCAAGAGACCCAGTACTTC.

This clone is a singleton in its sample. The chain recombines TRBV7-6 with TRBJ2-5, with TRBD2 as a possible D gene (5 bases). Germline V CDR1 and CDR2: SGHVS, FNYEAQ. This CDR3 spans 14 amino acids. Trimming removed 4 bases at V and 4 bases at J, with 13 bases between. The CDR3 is CASSSSGWGETQYF. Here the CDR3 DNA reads TGTGCCAGCAGCTCCTCGGGATGGGGAGAGACCCAGTACTTC.

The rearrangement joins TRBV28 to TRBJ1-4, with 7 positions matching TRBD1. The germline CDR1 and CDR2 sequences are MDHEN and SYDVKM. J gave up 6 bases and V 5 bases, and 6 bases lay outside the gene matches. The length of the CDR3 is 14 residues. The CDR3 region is CASSPTGEYEKLFF. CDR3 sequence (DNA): TGTGCCAGCAGTCCCACAGGGGAGTATGAAAAACTGTTTTTT.

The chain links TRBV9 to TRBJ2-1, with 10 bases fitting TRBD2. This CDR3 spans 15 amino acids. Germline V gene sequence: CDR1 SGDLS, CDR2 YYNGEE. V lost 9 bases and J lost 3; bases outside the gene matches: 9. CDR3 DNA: TGTGCCACCGCGCCGGGACTAGCGAACTACAATGAGCAGTTCTTC. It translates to CATAPGLANYNEQFF.

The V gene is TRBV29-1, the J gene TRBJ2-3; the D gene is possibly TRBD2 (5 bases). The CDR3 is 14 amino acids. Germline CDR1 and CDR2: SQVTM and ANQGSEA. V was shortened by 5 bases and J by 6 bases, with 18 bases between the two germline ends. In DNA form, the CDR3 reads TGCAGCGTTCTCAGCGGTCCACTGACGGATACGCAGTATTTT. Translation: CSVLSGPLTDTQYF.

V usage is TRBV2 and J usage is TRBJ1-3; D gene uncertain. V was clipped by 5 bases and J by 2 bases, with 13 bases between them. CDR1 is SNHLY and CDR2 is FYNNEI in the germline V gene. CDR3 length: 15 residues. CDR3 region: CASSSEGITGNTIYF. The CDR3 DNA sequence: TGTGCCAGCAGTTCGGAGGGTATCACTGGAAACACCATATATTTT.

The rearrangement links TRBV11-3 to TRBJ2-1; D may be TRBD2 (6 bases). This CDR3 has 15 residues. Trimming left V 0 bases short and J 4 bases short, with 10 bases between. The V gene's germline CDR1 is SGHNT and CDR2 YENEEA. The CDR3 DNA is TGTGCCAGCAGCTTAGAGGGCGGGGTATACAATGAGCAGTTCTTC. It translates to CASSLEGGVYNEQFF.

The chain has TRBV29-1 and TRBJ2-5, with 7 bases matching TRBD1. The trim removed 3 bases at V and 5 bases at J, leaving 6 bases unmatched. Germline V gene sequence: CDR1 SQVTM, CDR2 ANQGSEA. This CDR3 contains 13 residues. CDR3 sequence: CSVDPQGVETQYF. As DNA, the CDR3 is TGCAGCGTTGATCCCCAGGGGGTGGAGACCCAGTACTTC.

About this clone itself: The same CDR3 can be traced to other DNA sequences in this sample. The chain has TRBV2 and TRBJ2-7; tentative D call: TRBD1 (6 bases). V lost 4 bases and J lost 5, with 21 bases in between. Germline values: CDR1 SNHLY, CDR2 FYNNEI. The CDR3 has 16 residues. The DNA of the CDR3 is TGTGCCAGCAGTGCCCTTGGGGGCGCGATTTATGACGAGCAGTACTTC. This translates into CASSALGGAIYDEQYF.

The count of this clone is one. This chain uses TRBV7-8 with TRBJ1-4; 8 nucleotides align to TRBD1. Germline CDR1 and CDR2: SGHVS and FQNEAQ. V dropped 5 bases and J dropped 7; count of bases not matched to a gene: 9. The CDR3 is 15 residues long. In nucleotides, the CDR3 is TGTGCCAGCAGCCCCGCCGGGACAGGCCGTGAAAAACTGTTTTTT. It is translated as CASSPAGTGREKLFF.

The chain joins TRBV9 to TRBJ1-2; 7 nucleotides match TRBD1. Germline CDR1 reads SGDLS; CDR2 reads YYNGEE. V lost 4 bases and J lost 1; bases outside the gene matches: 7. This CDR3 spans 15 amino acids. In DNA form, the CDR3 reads TGTGCCAGCAGCTCCCTCCCAGGGGGTAACTATGGCTACACCTTC. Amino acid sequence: CASSSLPGGNYGYTF.

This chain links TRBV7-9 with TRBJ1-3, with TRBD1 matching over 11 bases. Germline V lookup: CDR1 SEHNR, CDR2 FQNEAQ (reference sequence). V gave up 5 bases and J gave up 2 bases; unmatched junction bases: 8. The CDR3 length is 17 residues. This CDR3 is CASSKEPGQGAGNTIYF. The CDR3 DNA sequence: TGTGCCAGCAGCAAAGAACCGGGACAGGGGGCTGGAAACACCATATATTTT.

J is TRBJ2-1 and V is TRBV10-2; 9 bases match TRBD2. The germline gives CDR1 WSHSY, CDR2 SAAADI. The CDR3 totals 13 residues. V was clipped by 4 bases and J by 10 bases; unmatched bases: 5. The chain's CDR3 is CASSARGGREQFF. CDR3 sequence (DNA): TGCGCCAGCAGTGCGCGGGGGGGTCGGGAGCAGTTCTTC.

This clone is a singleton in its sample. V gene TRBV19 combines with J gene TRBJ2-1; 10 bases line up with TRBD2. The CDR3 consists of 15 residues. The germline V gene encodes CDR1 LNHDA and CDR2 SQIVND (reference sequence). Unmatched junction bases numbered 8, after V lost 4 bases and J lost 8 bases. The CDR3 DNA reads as TGTGCCAGTAGTAATCCAAGCGGGAGGGCCTATGAGCAGTTCTTC. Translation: CASSNPSGRAYEQFF.

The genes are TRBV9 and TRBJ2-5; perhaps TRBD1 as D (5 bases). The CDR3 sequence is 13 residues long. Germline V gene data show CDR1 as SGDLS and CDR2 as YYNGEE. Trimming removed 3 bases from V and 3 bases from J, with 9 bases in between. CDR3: CASSATVEETQYF. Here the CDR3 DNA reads TGTGCCAGCAGCGCGACAGTCGAAGAGACCCAGTACTTC.

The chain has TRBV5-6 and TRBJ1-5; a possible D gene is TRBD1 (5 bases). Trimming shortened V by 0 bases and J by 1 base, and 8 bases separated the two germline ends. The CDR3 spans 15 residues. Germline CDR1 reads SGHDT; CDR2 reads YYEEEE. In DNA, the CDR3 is TGTGCCAGCAGCTTGGGTCAGGGCAGCAATCAGCCCCAGCATTTT. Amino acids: CASSLGQGSNQPQHF.